These 13 T cell receptor beta chains were all obtained from the same sample, sequenced in a study of somatic mutations in cytotoxic T cells in rheumatoid arthritis. TCRdb's copy holds only in-frame clones and misses some; the assay was immunoSEQ multiplex PCR. The table lists under 15,000 clones, roughly four fifths of them singletons, with 14% in the top ten. The sequencing sample was made of CD8+ T cells sorted from blood. The receptors stem from a woman aged 60-75 years in good health.

The chain combines TRBV9 with TRBJ2-1; TRBD2 matches 7 bases. After removal of 0 bases from V and 4 bases from J, the junction contained 10 bases not matched to a gene. This CDR3 contains 17 residues. CDR1 and CDR2 (germline): SGDLS, YYNGEE. The CDR3 region is CASSVVGERGFYNEQFF. CDR3 nucleotide sequence: TGTGCCAGCAGCGTAGTTGGGGAGCGGGGTTTTTACAATGAGCAGTTCTTC.

V and J are TRBV9 and TRBJ2-2; 7 bases align to TRBD2. The CDR3 totals 19 residues. Germline CDR1 and CDR2: SGDLS and YYNGEE. The ends lost 3 bases at V and 5 bases at J; junction bases unmatched: 19. CDR3 protein: CASSGWTSASQGWTGELFF. CDR3 in DNA: TGTGCCAGCAGCGGTTGGACTAGTGCCTCCCAGGGTTGGACCGGGGAGCTGTTTTTT. Using reference TRBV9 and TRBJ2-2 for the parts outside the CDR3, the full variable domain is DSGVTQTPKHLITATGQRVTLRCSPRSGDLSVYWYQQSLDQGLQFLIQYYNGEERAKGNILERFSAQQFPDLHSELNLSSLELGDSALYFCASSGWTSASQGWTGELFFGEGSRLTVL.

The sample holds one count of this clone. The gene calls are TRBV28 and TRBJ2-7, with D possibly matching TRBD2 (6 bases). V lost 2 bases and J 3 bases, leaving 11 bases between the germline ends. This CDR3 is 14 amino acids long. The germline V gene has CDR1 MDHEN and CDR2 SYDVKM. The CDR3 sequence is CASSLMGTDYEQYF. DNA of the CDR3: TGTGCCAGCAGTTTAATGGGGACTGACTACGAGCAGTACTTC.

J is TRBJ2-2 and V is TRBV7-6; TRBD2 agrees at 9 bases. Germline loops: CDR1 SGHVS, CDR2 FNYEAQ. With V trimmed by 5 bases and J by 2 bases, 6 bases remained unmatched. This CDR3 region has 16 residues. The CDR3 sequence: CASSAPSGANTGELFF. As DNA, the CDR3 is TGTGCCAGCAGCGCCCCTAGCGGGGCAAACACCGGGGAGCTGTTTTTT.

The genes are TRBV5-5 and TRBJ2-2, with unresolved D. This CDR3 spans 13 amino acids. Trimming took 5 bases from V and 6 from J, leaving 11 bases between them. Germline CDR1 SGHKS, CDR2 YYEKEE (reference sequence). The CDR3 DNA is TGTGCCAGCAGTCTTGGAGTAGCCGGGGAGCTGTTTTTT. It translates to CASSLGVAGELFF.

The gene calls are TRBV28 and TRBJ1-6, with 11 bases aligning to TRBD1. The V gene's germline CDR1 is MDHEN and CDR2 SYDVKM. V was clipped by 3 bases and J by 9 bases; unmatched bases: 1. The CDR3 is 14 residues long. Here the CDR3 reads CASSLGQGVSPLHF. The CDR3 DNA reads TGTGCCAGCAGTTTGGGACAGGGGGTTTCACCCCTCCACTTT.

The rearrangement uses TRBV7-8 and TRBJ2-7, with 8 positions matching TRBD1. The CDR3 contains 15 residues. Trimming took 5 bases from V and 2 from J; bases not matched to a gene: 8. Germline CDR1 is SGHVS and CDR2 is FQNEAQ. The CDR3 region has the DNA TGTGCCAGCAGCCAGACAGGGGCTGGGACCTACGAGCAGTACTTC. It translates to CASSQTGAGTYEQYF. The full variable domain, completed using reference TRBV7-8 and TRBJ2-7, is GAGVSQSPRYKVAKRGQDVALRCDPISGHVSLFWYQQALGQGPEFLTYFQNEAQLDKSGLPSDRFFAERPEGSVSTLKIQRTQQEDSAVYLCASSQTGAGTYEQYFGPGTRLTVT.

This chain links TRBV9 with TRBJ2-3, with TRBD2 matching 10 bases. Germline CDR1 and CDR2: SGDLS and YYNGEE. V was pared by 4 bases and J by 6 bases, with 8 bases of the junction left unmatched. This CDR3 contains 15 residues. CDR3 DNA sequence: TGTGCCAGCAGCTCAAGCGGGGGGGCGGGGGATACGCAGTATTTT. It encodes CASSSSGGAGDTQYF.

The rearrangement links TRBV29-1 to TRBJ2-1; 10 nucleotides agree with TRBD1. This CDR3 has 14 amino acids. Looked up from germline, CDR1 is SQVTM and CDR2 is ANQGSEA. V dropped 5 bases and J dropped 3; count of bases not matched to a gene: 4. CDR3 in amino acids: CSVSGQGHYNEQFF. Written as DNA, the CDR3 is TGCAGCGTTTCGGGACAGGGGCACTACAATGAGCAGTTCTTC.

The chain combines TRBV27 with TRBJ2-1; D is perhaps TRBD2 (6 bases). CDR1 is MNHEY, CDR2 SMNVEV, per germline (reference sequence). The CDR3 spans 15 residues. Deletions cut 6 bases from V and 4 bases from J, with 16 bases between. The chain's CDR3 is CASRWAGNTYNEQFF. The CDR3 coding sequence is TGTGCCAGCAGATGGGCGGGGAATACTTACAATGAGCAGTTCTTC.

The gene calls are TRBV6-5 and TRBJ2-3; D is unresolved. This CDR3 is built from 13 residues. V lost 2 bases, J lost 2 bases, and 5 bases lay in between. Germline V gene data show CDR1 as MNHEY and CDR2 as SVGAGI. The CDR3 region has the DNA TGTGCCAGCAGTTACGGCCCCACAGATACGCAGTATTTT. This gives the protein CASSYGPTDTQYF.

This clone was observed once. Compared with germline, one end of the junction differs, possibly owing to a read error. Other DNA sequences in this specimen translate into the identical CDR3. V and J are TRBV13 and TRBJ1-1; a weak D match, TRBD1 (5 bases). The CDR3 length is 16 residues. CDR1 is PRHDT, CDR2 FYEKMQ, per germline (reference sequence). CDR3: CASSLLGDRRNTEAFF. CDR3 coding DNA: TGTGCCAGCAGCTTGTTAGGGGATAGACGGAACACTGAAGCCTTCTTT.

This chain uses TRBV5-1 with TRBJ2-2; the match to TRBD1 covers 9 bases. Germline V gene lookup returns CDR1 SGHRS and CDR2 YFSETQ. The junction had 4 bases not matched to a gene; V was cut back by 3 bases and J by 1 base. The CDR3 is made up of 16 amino acids. CDR3: CASSSGTGLNTGELFF. CDR3 DNA sequence: TGCGCCAGCAGCTCCGGGACAGGGCTGAACACCGGGGAGCTGTTTTTT.